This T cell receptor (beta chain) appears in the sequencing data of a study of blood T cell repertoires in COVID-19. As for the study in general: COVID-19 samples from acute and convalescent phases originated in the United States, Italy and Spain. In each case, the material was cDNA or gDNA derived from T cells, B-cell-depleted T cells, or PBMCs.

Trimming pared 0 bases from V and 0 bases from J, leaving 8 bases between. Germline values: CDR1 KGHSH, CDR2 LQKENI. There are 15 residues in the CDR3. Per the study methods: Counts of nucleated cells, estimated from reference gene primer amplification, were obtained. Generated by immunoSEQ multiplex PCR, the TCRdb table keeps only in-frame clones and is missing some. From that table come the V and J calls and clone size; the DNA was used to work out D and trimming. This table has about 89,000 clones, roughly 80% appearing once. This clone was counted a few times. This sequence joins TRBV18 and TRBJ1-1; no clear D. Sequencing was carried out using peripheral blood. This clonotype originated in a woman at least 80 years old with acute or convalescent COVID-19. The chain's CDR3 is CASSPPTGMNTEAFF. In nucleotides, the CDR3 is TGTGCCAGCTCACCACCCACGGGGATGAACACTGAAGCTTTCTTT. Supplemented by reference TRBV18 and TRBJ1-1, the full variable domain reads NAGVMQNPRHLVRRRGQEARLRCSPMKGHSHVYWYRQLPEEGLKFMVYLQKENIIDESGMPKERFSAEFPKEGPSILRIQQVVRGDSAAYFCASSPPTGMNTEAFFGQGTRLTVV.